This TCR beta chain was retrieved from a study of response to subunit inactivated influenza vaccine. Note on this clonotype: Its cognate antigen is unknown.

TCRdb reanalysed the RT-PCR reads using MiXCR and keeps one entry per CDR3 protein. In the table there are a few hundred thousand distinct CDR3 sequences, roughly 9.7% of which are singletons. Germline-derived CDR1 and CDR2 are MNHEY and SMNVEV (reference sequence). The CDR3 runs 15 residues. V lost 5 bases to trimming and J lost 0 bases; unmatched junction nucleotides: 5. Study-wide findings and caveats: That few new T cells are recruited by each seasonal influenza vaccination was the authors' suggestion.

This receptor was identified in a man aged 45 to 65 who received an inactivated influenza vaccine. This specimen was PBMCs from blood, taken 40 to 50 days after vaccination. This sequence joins TRBV27 and TRBJ2-3; 7 bases are a match to TRBD1. The CDR3 protein is CASSLGQSSTDTQYF. The DNA of the CDR3 is TGTGCCAGCAGTCTGGGACAGTCTAGCACAGATACGCAGTATTTT.